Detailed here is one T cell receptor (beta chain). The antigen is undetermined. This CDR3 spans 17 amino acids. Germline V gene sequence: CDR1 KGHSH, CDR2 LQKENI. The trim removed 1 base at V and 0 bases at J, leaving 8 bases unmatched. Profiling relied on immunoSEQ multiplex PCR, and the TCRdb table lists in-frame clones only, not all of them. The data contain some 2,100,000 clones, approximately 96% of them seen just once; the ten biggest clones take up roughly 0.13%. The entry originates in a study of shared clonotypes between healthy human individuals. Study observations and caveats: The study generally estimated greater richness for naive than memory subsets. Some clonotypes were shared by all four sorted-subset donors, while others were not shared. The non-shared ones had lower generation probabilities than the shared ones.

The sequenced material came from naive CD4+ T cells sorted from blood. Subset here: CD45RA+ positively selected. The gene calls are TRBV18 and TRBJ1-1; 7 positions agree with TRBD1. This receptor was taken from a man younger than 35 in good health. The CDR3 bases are TGTGCCAGCTCACCACTGGGACAGCGTAAAATGAACACTGAAGCTTTCTTT. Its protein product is CASSPLGQRKMNTEAFF.